Described below is a single T cell receptor beta chain sequence and its context. No antigen is known for it. The data derive from a study of CD8+CD57+ T cells in acquired aplastic anemia. Germline lookup yields CDR1 LNHDA and CDR2 SQIVND (reference sequence). CDR3 size: 14 residues. V lost 6 bases and J lost 7; bases outside the gene matches: 6. Study-wide findings and caveats: A significant difference in CD8+ Simpson's diversity between patients and controls was not found. Overlap between patients and controls comprised 25 to 35 CD8+ CDR3 sequences.

TCR beta VDJ and CDR3 profiles were obtained from a genomic DNA template. TCRdb re-called the reads through MiXCR, storing one row per CDR3 protein. The data show approximately 57,000 distinct CDR3 sequences, approximately 54% seen once. Individuals selected for sequencing had exhibited CD8+CD57+ cell expansion on flow cytometry. Severe acquired aplastic anemia was present in all patients. The chain links TRBV19 to TRBJ1-5, with TRBD1 matching 10 bases. Sequencing was done on a sample of sorted CD4+, CD8+, or CD8+CD57+ T cells (not recorded which) from PBMCs. This clonotype was sampled from a human donor with aplastic anemia. The CDR3 DNA reads TGTGCCAGTAGGCCGGGACAGGGGTACCAGCCCCAGCATTTT. It yields the protein CASRPGQGYQPQHF.